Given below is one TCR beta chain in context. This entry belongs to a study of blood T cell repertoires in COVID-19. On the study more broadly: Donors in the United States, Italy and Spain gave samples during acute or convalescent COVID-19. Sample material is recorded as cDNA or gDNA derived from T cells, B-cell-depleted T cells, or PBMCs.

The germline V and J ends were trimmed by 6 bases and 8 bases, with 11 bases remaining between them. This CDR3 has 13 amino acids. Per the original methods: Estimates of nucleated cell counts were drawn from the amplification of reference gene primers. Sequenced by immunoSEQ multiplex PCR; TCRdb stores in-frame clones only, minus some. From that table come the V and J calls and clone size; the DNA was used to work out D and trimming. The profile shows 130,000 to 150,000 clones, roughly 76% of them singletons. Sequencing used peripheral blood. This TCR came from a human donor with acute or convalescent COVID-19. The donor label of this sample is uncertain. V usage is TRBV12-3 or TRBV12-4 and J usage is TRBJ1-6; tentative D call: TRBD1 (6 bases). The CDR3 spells CASRPGEYSPLHF. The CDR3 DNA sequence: TGTGCCAGCAGGCCAGGGGAGTATTCACCCCTCCACTTT.